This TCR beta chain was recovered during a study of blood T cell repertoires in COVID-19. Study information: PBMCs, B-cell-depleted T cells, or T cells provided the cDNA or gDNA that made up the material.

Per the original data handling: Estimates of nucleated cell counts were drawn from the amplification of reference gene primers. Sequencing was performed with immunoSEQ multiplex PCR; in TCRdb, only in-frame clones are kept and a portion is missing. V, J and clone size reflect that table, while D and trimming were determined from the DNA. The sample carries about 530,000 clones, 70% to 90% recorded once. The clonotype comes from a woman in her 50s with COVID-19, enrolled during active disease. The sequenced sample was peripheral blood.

The chain's CDR3 is CTSERSLRGGGETQYF. The DNA for the CDR3 is TGCACCAGCGAACGGTCACTTCGAGGCGGGGGAGAGACCCAGTACTTC. J is TRBJ2-5 and V is TRBV1; the listed D gene, TRBD2, was not tested against the DNA. TRBV1 is marked as a pseudogene. The CDR3 has 16 amino acids.